Listed here are 5 T cell receptor beta chains from one sample, sequenced in a study of cytomegalovirus exposure and HLA in healthy donors (dated 2017 in TCRdb). The library was produced with the immunoSEQ multiplex PCR assay. In its TCRdb copy, this immuneACCESS table keeps in-frame sequences only and misses some clones. Where compared with another copy, unresolved V genes explain less than half of these, and the others have no known cause. Present in this sample are about 160,000 clones, 90% to 97% of which were seen just once. In total, the top ten clones hold around 0.9% of the sample. Sequenced input: PBMCs. These TCRs come from a woman under 30 in good health and CMV-seronegative.

The chain employs TRBV6-6 and TRBJ2-3; D is possibly TRBD1 (5 bases). There are 12 residues in the CDR3. Per the germline V gene, CDR1 is MNHNY and CDR2 is SVGAGI (reference sequence). Trimming pared 8 bases from V and 1 base from J, leaving 7 bases between. The DNA of the CDR3 is TGTGCCAGCCGCAGGGGCACAGATACGCAGTATTTT. Its translation is CASRRGTDTQYF.

The V gene is TRBV9, the J gene TRBJ2-3; D is possibly TRBD1 (5 bases). V gave up 0 bases and J gave up 2 bases, with 16 bases separating them. The CDR3 consists of 17 residues. The germline V gene has CDR1 SGDLS and CDR2 YYNGEE. CDR3 in amino acids: CASSVVGRGADTDTQYF. The DNA of the CDR3 is TGTGCCAGCAGCGTAGTCGGAAGGGGTGCAGACACAGATACGCAGTATTTT.

The J gene is TRBJ1-5, the V gene TRBV9; 7 bases are shared with TRBD1. With V trimmed by 4 bases and J by 3 bases, 4 bases remained unmatched. The CDR3 is 14 residues long. Germline values: CDR1 SGDLS, CDR2 YYNGEE. CDR3 residues: CASSHTGDNQPQHF. CDR3 bases: TGTGCCAGCAGCCATACAGGGGACAATCAGCCCCAGCATTTT. The whole variable domain, remainder taken from reference TRBV9 and TRBJ1-5, is DSGVTQTPKHLITATGQRVTLRCSPRSGDLSVYWYQQSLDQGLQFLIQYYNGEERAKGNILERFSAQQFPDLHSELNLSSLELGDSALYFCASSHTGDNQPQHFGDGTRLSIL.

The chain couples TRBV5-1 to TRBJ2-3; TRBD1 aligns across 9 bases. Germline-derived CDR1 and CDR2 are SGHRS and YFSETQ. This CDR3 is built from 15 residues. Trimming removed 4 bases from V and 0 bases from J; junction bases left unmatched: 3. CDR3 in DNA: TGCGCCAGCAGCATACAGGGGGCGAGCACAGATACGCAGTATTTT. This sequence encodes CASSIQGASTDTQYF.

In this sample, this clone turned up many times. The chain has TRBV6-5 and TRBJ1-2, with 8 bases matching TRBD1. CDR3 length equals 14 residues. V shed 0 bases and J 8 bases; nucleotides not matched to a gene: 5. Germline assignment: CDR1 MNHEY and CDR2 SVGAGI. CDR3 bases: TGTGCCAGCAGTTACTCGTTCACAGGGGGAGGCTACACCTTC. As protein: CASSYSFTGGGYTF.